Listed below are T cell receptor beta chains from one sample, sequenced in a study of post-analysis software for immune sequencing data. Each CDR3 protein is one row after TCRdb ran MiXCR on the PCR reads. The sample includes about 500,000 distinct CDR3 sequences, under 55% of them seen just once. The sequencing sample was made of blood. The receptors originated from a girl aged 10-17 years with multiple sclerosis. Both conserved end residues are part of each CDR3. Size values are once, few and many counts, or a class for expanded clones, and some rows have none.

CDR3 length	V gene	clone size	J gene	CDR3 protein
17	TRBV12-3/TRBV12-4	few	TRBJ2-7	CASSLVLDARDYYEQYF
13	TRBV6-1	.	TRBJ2-5	CASRDSGKETQYF
14	TRBV18	.	TRBJ2-7	CASSPLTREGEQYF
15	TRBV28	.	TRBJ2-1	CASSSPGLSYNEQFF
12	TRBV20-1	.	TRBJ1-2	CSASRDAYGYTF
14	TRBV2	.	TRBJ1-4	CASSTGATNEKLFF
13	TRBV10-3	.	TRBJ1-1	CAIRPGPQPEAFF
17	TRBV7-2	.	TRBJ2-7	CASSLGGGTGNSYEQYF
18	TRBV29-1	.	TRBJ2-6	CSVEDRDGAYSGANVLTF
12	TRBV7-9	few	TRBJ2-1	CASSANYNEQFF
14	TRBV18	.	TRBJ2-1	CASSVPGVDNEQFF
13	TRBV20-1	few	TRBJ2-7	CSARTGPIYEQYF
14	TRBV7-3	few	TRBJ2-5	CASSLTQGGETQYF
13	TRBV7-2	once	.	CASSLVVLNIQYF
15	TRBV15	.	TRBJ2-1	CASSVASRINNEQFF